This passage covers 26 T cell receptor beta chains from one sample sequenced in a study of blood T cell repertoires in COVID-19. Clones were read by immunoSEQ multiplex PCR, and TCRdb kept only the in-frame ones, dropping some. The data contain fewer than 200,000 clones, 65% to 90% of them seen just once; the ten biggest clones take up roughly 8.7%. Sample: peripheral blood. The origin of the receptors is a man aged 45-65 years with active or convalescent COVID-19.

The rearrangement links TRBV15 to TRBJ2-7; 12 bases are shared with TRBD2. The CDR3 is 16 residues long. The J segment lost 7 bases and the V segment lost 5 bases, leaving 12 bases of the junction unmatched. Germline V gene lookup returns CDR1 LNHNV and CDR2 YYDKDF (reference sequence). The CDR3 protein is CATSGGTSGGFREQYF. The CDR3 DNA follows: TGTGCCACCAGCGGAGGAACTAGCGGGGGGTTTAGGGAGCAGTACTTC.

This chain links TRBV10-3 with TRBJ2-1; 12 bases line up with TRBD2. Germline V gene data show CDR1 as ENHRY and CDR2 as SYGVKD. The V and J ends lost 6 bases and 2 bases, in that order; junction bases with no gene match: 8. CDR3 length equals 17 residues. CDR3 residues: CAISRTSGEVTYNEQFF. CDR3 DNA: TGTGCCATCAGCAGGACTAGCGGGGAGGTCACCTACAATGAGCAGTTCTTC.

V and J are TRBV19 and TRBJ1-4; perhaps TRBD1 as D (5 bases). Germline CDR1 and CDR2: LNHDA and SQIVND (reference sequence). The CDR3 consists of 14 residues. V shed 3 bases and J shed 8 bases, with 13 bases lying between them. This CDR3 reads CASSISPGLEKLFF. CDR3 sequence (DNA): TGTGCCAGTAGTATCAGTCCAGGGCTCGAAAAACTGTTTTTT.

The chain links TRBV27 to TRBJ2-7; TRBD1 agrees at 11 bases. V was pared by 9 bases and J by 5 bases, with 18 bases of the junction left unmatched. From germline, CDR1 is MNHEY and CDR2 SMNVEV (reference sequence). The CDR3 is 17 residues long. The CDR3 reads CASKDRGLSGRMNEQYF. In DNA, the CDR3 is TGTGCCAGTAAGGACAGGGGGCTTAGCGGGAGAATGAACGAGCAGTACTTC.

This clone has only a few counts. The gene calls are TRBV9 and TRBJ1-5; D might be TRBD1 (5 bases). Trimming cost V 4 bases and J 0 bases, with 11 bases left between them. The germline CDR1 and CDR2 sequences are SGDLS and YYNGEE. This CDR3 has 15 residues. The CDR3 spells CASSPTGNSNQPQHF. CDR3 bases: TGTGCCAGCAGCCCTACAGGCAATAGCAATCAGCCCCAGCATTTT.

The CDR3 DNA is TGTGCCAGCAGCCACCGCTACAGGGGGAGCTCCTACAATGAGCAGTTCTTC. It specifies CASSHRYRGSSYNEQFF. The rearrangement links TRBV14 to TRBJ2-1; 8 nucleotides align to TRBD1. J lost 0 bases, V lost 3 bases, and 7 bases had no gene match. The CDR3 extends over 17 amino acids. Germline assignment: CDR1 SGHDN and CDR2 FVKESK. Using reference TRBV14 and TRBJ2-1 for the parts outside the CDR3, the full variable domain is EAGVTQFPSHSVIEKGQTVTLRCDPISGHDNLYWYRRVMGKEIKFLLHFVKESKQDESGMPNNRFLAERTGGTYSTLKVQPAELEDSGVYFCASSHRYRGSSYNEQFFGPGTRLTVL.

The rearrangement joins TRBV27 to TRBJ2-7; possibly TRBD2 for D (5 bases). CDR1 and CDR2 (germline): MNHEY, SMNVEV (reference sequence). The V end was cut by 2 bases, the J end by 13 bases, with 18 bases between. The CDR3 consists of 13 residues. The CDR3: CASSLGSADSPYF. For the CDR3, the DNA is TGTGCCAGCAGTTTAGGGTCGGCGGACTCCCCTTACTTC.

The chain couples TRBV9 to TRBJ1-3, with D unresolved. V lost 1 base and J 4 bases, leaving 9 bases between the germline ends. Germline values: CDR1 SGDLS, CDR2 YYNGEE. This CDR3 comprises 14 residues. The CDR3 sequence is CASSVSGPGNTIYF. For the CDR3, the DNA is TGTGCCAGCAGCGTAAGCGGGCCGGGAAACACCATATATTTT.

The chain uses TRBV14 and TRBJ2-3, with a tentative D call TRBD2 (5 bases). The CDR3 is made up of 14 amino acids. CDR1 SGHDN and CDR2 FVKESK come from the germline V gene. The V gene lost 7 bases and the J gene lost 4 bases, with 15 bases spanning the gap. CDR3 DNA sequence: TGTGCCAGCACAGCGGTCACGATCCCAGATACGCAGTATTTT. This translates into CASTAVTIPDTQYF.

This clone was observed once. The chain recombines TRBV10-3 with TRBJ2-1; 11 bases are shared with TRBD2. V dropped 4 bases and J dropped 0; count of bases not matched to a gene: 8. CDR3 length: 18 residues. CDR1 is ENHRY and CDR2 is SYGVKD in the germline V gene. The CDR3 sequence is CAISALAGDRNSYNEQFF. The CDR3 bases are TGTGCCATCAGTGCACTAGCGGGAGATAGGAACTCCTACAATGAGCAGTTCTTC.

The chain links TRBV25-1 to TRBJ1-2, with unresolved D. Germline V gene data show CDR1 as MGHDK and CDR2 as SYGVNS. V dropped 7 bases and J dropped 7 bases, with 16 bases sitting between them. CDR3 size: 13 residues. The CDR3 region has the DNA TGTGCCAGCACAGGTTCGGTTTTTGGTGGCTACACCTTC. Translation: CASTGSVFGGYTF.

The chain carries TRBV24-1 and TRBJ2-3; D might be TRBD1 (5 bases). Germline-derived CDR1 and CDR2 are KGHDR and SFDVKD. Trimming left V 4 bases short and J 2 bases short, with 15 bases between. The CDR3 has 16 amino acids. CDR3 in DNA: TGTGCCACCAGTGACCGTTTACCAGGGTACACAGATACGCAGTATTTT. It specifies CATSDRLPGYTDTQYF.

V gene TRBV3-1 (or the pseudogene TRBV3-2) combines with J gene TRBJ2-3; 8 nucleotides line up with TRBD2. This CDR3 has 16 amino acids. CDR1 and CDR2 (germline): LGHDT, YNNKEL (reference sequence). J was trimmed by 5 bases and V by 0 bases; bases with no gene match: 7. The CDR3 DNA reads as TGTGCCAGCAGCCAAGATCGGGCGGGGGGAAAAGATACGCAGTATTTT. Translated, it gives CASSQDRAGGKDTQYF.

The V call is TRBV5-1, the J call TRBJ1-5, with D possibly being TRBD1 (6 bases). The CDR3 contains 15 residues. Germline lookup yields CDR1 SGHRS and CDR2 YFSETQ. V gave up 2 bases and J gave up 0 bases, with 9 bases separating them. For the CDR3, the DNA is TGCGCCAGCAGCTTAGGACAGTATAGCAATCAGCCCCAGCATTTT. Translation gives CASSLGQYSNQPQHF. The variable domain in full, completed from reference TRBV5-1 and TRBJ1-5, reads KAGVTQTPRYLIKTRGQQVTLSCSPISGHRSVSWYQQTPGQGLQFLFEYFSETQRNKGNFPGRFSGRQFSNSRSEMNVSTLELGDSALYLCASSLGQYSNQPQHFGDGTRLSIL.

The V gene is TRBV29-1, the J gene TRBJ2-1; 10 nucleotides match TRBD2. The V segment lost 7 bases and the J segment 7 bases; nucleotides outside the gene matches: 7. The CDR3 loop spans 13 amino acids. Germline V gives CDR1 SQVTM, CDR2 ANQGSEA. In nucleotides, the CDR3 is TGCAGCGCCGTTCTAGCGGGGGTAAATGAGCAGTTCTTC. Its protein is CSAVLAGVNEQFF.

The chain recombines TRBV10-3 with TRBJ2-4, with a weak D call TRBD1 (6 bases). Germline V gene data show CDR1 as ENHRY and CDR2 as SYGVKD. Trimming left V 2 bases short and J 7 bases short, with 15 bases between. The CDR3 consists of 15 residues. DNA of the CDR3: TGTGCCATCAGTGAGCCCCAGGGGATTGGGAACATTCAGTACTTC. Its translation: CAISEPQGIGNIQYF.

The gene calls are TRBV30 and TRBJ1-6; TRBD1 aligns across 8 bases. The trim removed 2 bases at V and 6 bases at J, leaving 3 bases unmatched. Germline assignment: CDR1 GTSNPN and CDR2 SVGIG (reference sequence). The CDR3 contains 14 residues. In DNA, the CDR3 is TGTGCCTGGAGTAGCGGACAGGGTAATTCACCCCTCCACTTT. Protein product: CAWSSGQGNSPLHF.

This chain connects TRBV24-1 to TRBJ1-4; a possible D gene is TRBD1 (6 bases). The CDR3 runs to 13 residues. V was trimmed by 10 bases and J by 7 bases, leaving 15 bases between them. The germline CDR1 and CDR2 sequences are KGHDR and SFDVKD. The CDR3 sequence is CATRERGGEKLFF. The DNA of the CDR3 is TGTGCCACTAGGGAGAGGGGGGGTGAAAAACTGTTTTTT.

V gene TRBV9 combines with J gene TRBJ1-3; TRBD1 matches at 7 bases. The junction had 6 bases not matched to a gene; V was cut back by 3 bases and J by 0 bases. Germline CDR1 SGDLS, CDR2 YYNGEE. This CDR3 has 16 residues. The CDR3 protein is CASSDRGGSSGNTIYF. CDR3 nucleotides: TGTGCCAGCAGCGACAGGGGAGGCAGCTCTGGAAACACCATATATTTT.

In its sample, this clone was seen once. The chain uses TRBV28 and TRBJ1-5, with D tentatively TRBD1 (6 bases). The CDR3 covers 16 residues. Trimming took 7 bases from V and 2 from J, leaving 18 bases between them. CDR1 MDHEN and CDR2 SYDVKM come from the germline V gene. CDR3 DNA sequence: TGTGCCAGCATCCTCTCGCGGGCAGGGGGCAATCAGCCCCAGCATTTT. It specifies CASILSRAGGNQPQHF.

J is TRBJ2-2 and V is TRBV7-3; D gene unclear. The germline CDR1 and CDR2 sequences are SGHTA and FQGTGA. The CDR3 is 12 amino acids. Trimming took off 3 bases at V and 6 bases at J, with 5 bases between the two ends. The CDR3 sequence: CASSFPPGELFF. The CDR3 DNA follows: TGTGCCAGCAGCTTCCCTCCCGGGGAGCTGTTTTTT.

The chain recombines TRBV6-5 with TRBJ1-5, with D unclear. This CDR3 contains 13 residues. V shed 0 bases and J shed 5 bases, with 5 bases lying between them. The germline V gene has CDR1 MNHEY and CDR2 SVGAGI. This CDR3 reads CASSYSEDQPQHF. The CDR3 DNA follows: TGTGCCAGCAGTTACTCCGAGGATCAGCCCCAGCATTTT.

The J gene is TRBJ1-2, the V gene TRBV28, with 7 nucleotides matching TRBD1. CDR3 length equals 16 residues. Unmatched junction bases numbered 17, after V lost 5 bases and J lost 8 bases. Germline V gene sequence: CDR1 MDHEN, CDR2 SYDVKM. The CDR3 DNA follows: TGTGCCAGCAGTCCGCATTCCACAGGGGTCTATGTAGGCTACACCTTC. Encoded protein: CASSPHSTGVYVGYTF.

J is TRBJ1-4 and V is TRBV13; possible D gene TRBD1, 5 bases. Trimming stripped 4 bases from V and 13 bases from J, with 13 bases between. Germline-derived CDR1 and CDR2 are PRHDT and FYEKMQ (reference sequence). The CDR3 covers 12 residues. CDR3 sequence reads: CASSSQPGLLFF. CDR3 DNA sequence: TGTGCCAGCAGCTCGCAGCCGGGACTACTGTTTTTT.

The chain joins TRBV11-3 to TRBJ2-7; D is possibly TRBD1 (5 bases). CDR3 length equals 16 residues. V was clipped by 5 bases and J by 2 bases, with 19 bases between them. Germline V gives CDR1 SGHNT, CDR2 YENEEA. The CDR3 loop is CASSNYLQGITYEQYF. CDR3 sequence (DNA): TGTGCCAGCAGCAACTACCTCCAGGGAATCACCTACGAGCAGTACTTC.

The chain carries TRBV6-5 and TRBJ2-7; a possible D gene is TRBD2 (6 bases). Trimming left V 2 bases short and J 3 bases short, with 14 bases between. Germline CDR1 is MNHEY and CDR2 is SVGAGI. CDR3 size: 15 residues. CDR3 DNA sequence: TGTGCCAGCAGTTACCCCGTTGTGGAGGGCTACGAGCAGTACTTC. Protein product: CASSYPVVEGYEQYF.